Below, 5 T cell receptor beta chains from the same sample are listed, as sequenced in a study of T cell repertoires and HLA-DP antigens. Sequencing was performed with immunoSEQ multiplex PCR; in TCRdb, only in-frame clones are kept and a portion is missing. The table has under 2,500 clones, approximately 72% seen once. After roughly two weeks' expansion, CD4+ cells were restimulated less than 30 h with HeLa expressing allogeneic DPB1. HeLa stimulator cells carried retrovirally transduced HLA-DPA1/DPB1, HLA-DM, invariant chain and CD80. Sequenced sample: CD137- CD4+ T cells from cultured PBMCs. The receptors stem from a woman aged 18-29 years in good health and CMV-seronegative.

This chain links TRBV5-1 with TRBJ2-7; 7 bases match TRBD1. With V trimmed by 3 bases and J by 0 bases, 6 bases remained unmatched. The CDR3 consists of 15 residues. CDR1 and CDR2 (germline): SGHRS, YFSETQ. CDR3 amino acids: CASSSDRLTSYEQYF. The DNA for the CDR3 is TGCGCCAGCAGCTCGGACAGGTTAACCTCCTACGAGCAGTACTTC.

The CDR3 sequence is CASSPRGLITDTQYF. For the CDR3, the DNA is TGTGCCAGCAGCCCCAGGGGACTAATCACAGATACGCAGTATTTT. The V and J genes are TRBV2 and TRBJ2-3, with D maybe TRBD2 (7 bases). Germline CDR1 is SNHLY and CDR2 is FYNNEI. V lost 6 bases and J 2 bases, leaving 15 bases between the germline ends. The CDR3 contains 15 residues. Using reference TRBV2 and TRBJ2-3 for the parts outside the CDR3, the full variable domain is EPEVTQTPSHQVTQMGQEVILRCVPISNHLYFYWYRQILGQKVEFLVSFYNNEISEKSEIFDDQFSVERPDGSNFTLKIRSTKLEDSAMYFCASSPRGLITDTQYFGPGTRLTVL.

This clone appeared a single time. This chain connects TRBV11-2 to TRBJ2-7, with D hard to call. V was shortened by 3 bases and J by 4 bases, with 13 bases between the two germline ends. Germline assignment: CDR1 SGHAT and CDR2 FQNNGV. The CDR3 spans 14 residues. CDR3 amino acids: CASSFPPGSYEQYF. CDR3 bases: TGTGCCAGCAGCTTCCCTCCCGGGTCGTACGAGCAGTACTTC.

Here the CDR3 reads CASSQDASGRVSSYNEQFF. Here the CDR3 DNA reads TGTGCCAGCAGCCAAGATGCTAGCGGGAGAGTGAGCTCCTACAATGAGCAGTTCTTC. The chain joins TRBV14 to TRBJ2-1, with 10 bases lining up with TRBD2. CDR1 SGHDN and CDR2 FVKESK come from the germline V gene. The V gene end was trimmed by 0 bases and the J gene end by 0 bases; junction bases not matched to a gene: 8. The CDR3 is 19 amino acids. The whole variable domain, remainder taken from reference TRBV14 and TRBJ2-1, is EAGVTQFPSHSVIEKGQTVTLRCDPISGHDNLYWYRRVMGKEIKFLLHFVKESKQDESGMPNNRFLAERTGGTYSTLKVQPAELEDSGVYFCASSQDASGRVSSYNEQFFGPGTRLTVL.

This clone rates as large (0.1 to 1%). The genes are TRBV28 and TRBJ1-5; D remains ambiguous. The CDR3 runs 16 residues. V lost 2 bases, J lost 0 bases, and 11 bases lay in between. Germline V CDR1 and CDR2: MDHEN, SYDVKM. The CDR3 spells CASSLRRWGSNQPQHF. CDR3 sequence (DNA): TGTGCCAGCAGTTTAAGGAGGTGGGGTAGCAATCAGCCCCAGCATTTT.